This T cell receptor beta chain was recovered during a study of shared clonotypes between healthy human individuals. Study-level background: A couple of female and a few male donors aged 18 to 49 were enrolled.

Trimming took off 0 bases at V and 4 bases at J, with 11 bases between the two ends. The CDR3 length is 15 residues. CDR1 and CDR2 (germline): SGHRS, YFSETQ. Genomic DNA (from each subset) was split evenly across several immunoSEQ plates. Only in-frame clones appear in the TCRdb table, and some are missing; sequencing was by immunoSEQ multiplex PCR. The sample lists millions of clones, approximately 93% seen once, with about 0.37% in the top ten. Whole-study findings and limits: As a rule, naive subsets had a larger estimated richness than memory subsets.

Of note for this clone: Antigen: not known.

The receptor was derived from a man in his late teens or twenties in good health. Some clones in this sample may be carry-over from other donors' samples. This sequence joins TRBV5-1 and TRBJ2-1, with a possible D match to TRBD2 (6 bases). The sample taken for sequencing was naive CD4+ T cells from PBMCs. Subset specified: CD45RA+ positively selected. The CDR3 DNA reads TGCGCCAGCAGCTTGGCGCTAGCGAAGTACAATGAGCAGTTCTTC. Translated, it gives CASSLALAKYNEQFF.